This TCR beta chain was captured in a study of early T cells in non-severe SARS-CoV-2 infection. V trimming: 6 bases; J trimming: 2 bases; junction bases outside the gene matches: 6. Germline lookup yields CDR1 MDHEN and CDR2 SYDVKM. The CDR3 runs to 14 residues. MiXCR, run by TCRdb on the 5' RACE reads, gives a single entry per CDR3 protein. The sample lists about 57,000 distinct CDR3 sequences; 13% were seen once. This clonotype was counted ten times or more. The sample was whole blood. The rearrangement links TRBV28 to TRBJ2-7, with 8 bases aligning to TRBD1. The origin of this receptor is an adult who was a healthcare worker with PCR-confirmed SARS-CoV-2 infection or an uninfected control (not recorded which). The CDR3 DNA follows: TGTGCCAGCAGATTCGACAGGGGCGCCTACGAGCAGTACTTC. Encoded protein: CASRFDRGAYEQYF.